Shown below are 2 T cell receptor beta chains from a single sample sequenced in a study of T cell responses to AZD1222 COVID-19 vaccine. Sequenced by immunoSEQ multiplex PCR; TCRdb stores in-frame clones only, minus some. This table has 250,000 to 300,000 clones, 94% appearing once. The starting material was peripheral blood, obtained 28 days after the second AZD1222 dose. The source is an adult who received the AZD1222 COVID-19 vaccine.

This chain joins TRBV10-3 and TRBJ1-2; the D gene is possibly TRBD1 (5 bases). This CDR3 contains 14 residues. Germline CDR1 reads ENHRY; CDR2 reads SYGVKD. The V end was cut by 6 bases, the J end by 5 bases, with 16 bases between. CDR3 in DNA: TGTGCCATCAGCGACCCCCGGGACGGATATGGCTACACCTTC. It yields the protein CAISDPRDGYGYTF.

This chain links TRBV2 with TRBJ2-5; D unclear. This CDR3 has 12 amino acids. V was clipped by 8 bases and J by 2 bases, with 9 bases between them. Germline assignment: CDR1 SNHLY and CDR2 FYNNEI. The chain's CDR3 is CASCGVQETQYF. The CDR3 region has the DNA TGTGCCAGCTGTGGGGTACAAGAGACCCAGTACTTC.